This entry lists 27 T cell receptor beta chains sequenced from one sample in a study of T cells after posttransplantation cyclophosphamide. The table came from immunoSEQ multiplex PCR; TCRdb's copy has only in-frame clones and leaves some out. The sample yields about 32,000 clones, approximately 90% seen once. The naive gate required viable CD3+CD4+ or CD3+CD8+ cells with CCR7+CD45RA+CD45RO-CD95-CD27+CD28+ phenotype. The sequenced sample consisted of naive CD4+ T cells sorted from PBMCs. These receptors came from an older woman in good health, CMV-negative, and a related stem cell transplant donor.

The J gene is TRBJ2-1, the V gene TRBV19, with D possibly being TRBD2 (7 bases). This CDR3 has 18 amino acids. Deletions cut 3 bases from V and 3 bases from J, with 21 bases between. Germline CDR1 LNHDA, CDR2 SQIVND (reference sequence). This CDR3 is CASSMRGGATKSYNEQFF. CDR3 nucleotide sequence: TGTGCCAGTAGTATGAGAGGGGGGGCCACCAAGAGCTACAATGAGCAGTTCTTC.

The rearrangement links TRBV7-8 to TRBJ2-3, with D perhaps TRBD2 (5 bases). The CDR3 loop spans 16 amino acids. The V end lost 6 bases, the J end lost 2 bases, and 18 bases lay between the germline ends. Germline CDR1 is SGHVS and CDR2 is FQNEAQ. CDR3 sequence: CASRKVPGSLTDTQYF. CDR3 coding DNA: TGTGCCAGCAGGAAGGTCCCGGGGAGTCTCACAGATACGCAGTATTTT.

The rearrangement uses TRBV28 and TRBJ2-1, with 8 bases lining up with TRBD2. The V and J ends lost 5 bases and 4 bases, in that order; junction bases with no gene match: 4. CDR3 size: 14 residues. Germline lookup yields CDR1 MDHEN and CDR2 SYDVKM. The CDR3 sequence is CASSTGGGYNEQFF. The CDR3 nucleotides are TGTGCCAGCAGTACGGGAGGGGGGTACAATGAGCAGTTCTTC.

This clone was counted once. V gene TRBV2 combines with J gene TRBJ2-4; 11 positions match TRBD1. The CDR3 consists of 17 residues. Germline values: CDR1 SNHLY, CDR2 FYNNEI. The V and J ends lost 3 bases and 6 bases, in that order; junction bases with no gene match: 10. CDR3 in DNA: TGTGCCAGCAGTGACCGCCGGGACAGGGGGAGCGGAAACATTCAGTACTTC. Translated, it gives CASSDRRDRGSGNIQYF.

This clone has only one observation. The rearrangement uses TRBV28 and TRBJ2-2; possibly TRBD1 for D (6 bases). The CDR3 has 15 amino acids. V dropped 6 bases and J dropped 3 bases, with 14 bases sitting between them. CDR1 and CDR2 from the germline V gene are MDHEN and SYDVKM. This chain's CDR3 is CASRTGDTYTGELFF. CDR3 DNA sequence: TGTGCCAGCAGGACTGGGGACACCTACACCGGGGAGCTGTTTTTT. The full variable domain, its missing parts supplied by reference TRBV28 and TRBJ2-2, is DVKVTQSSRYLVKRTGEKVFLECVQDMDHENMFWYRQDPGLGLRLIYFSYDVKMKEKGDIPEGYSVSREKKERFSLILESASTNQTSMYLCASRTGDTYTGELFFGEGSRLTVL.

The rearrangement uses TRBV28 and TRBJ2-1; 10 bases agree with TRBD2. J was trimmed by 6 bases and V by 6 bases; bases with no gene match: 11. Germline CDR1 reads MDHEN; CDR2 reads SYDVKM. The CDR3 totals 16 residues. The CDR3 DNA reads as TGTGCCAGCAGGTTTCCGGCTAGCGGGGGTCCCAATGAGCAGTTCTTC. It yields the protein CASRFPASGGPNEQFF.

This sequence joins TRBV7-2 and TRBJ1-1; 8 bases map to TRBD1. The trim removed 1 base at V and 4 bases at J, leaving 2 bases unmatched. Per the germline V gene, CDR1 is SGHTA and CDR2 is FQGNSA. The length of the CDR3 is 14 residues. The CDR3 spells CASSLGQGSTEAFF. In DNA, the CDR3 is TGTGCCAGCAGCTTAGGACAGGGGTCCACTGAAGCTTTCTTT.

This chain links TRBV5-5 with TRBJ2-3; D is perhaps TRBD2 (5 bases). Trimming removed 3 bases at V and 1 base at J, with 9 bases between. CDR1 is SGHKS, CDR2 YYEKEE, per germline (reference sequence). This CDR3 has 14 amino acids. CDR3 loop: CASSSYGGTDTQYF. The CDR3 DNA reads TGTGCCAGCAGCTCGTACGGGGGCACAGATACGCAGTATTTT.

As concerns this clone: One junction end disagrees with the germline gene, perhaps due to a read error. Different DNA sequences within this sample yield the same CDR3. The rearrangement joins TRBV27 to TRBJ1-6; the D is unclear. The CDR3 length is 15 residues. Germline V gene lookup returns CDR1 MNHEY and CDR2 SMNVEV (reference sequence). The CDR3 reads CASRPLGRDNSPLHF. In nucleotides, the CDR3 is TGTGCCAGCAGACCCCTGGGGAGGGATAATTCCCCCCTCCACTTT.

The chain employs TRBV28 and TRBJ1-4, with D perhaps TRBD1 (5 bases). Trimming took 5 bases from V and 5 from J, leaving 15 bases between them. The V gene's germline CDR1 is MDHEN and CDR2 SYDVKM. The CDR3 totals 15 residues. The CDR3: CASSLRGGYNEKLFF. In DNA, the CDR3 is TGTGCCAGCAGTCTCCGCGGGGGGTACAATGAAAAACTGTTTTTT. Using reference TRBV28 and TRBJ1-4 for the parts outside the CDR3, the full variable domain is DVKVTQSSRYLVKRTGEKVFLECVQDMDHENMFWYRQDPGLGLRLIYFSYDVKMKEKGDIPEGYSVSREKKERFSLILESASTNQTSMYLCASSLRGGYNEKLFFGSGTQLSVL.

V is TRBV19 and J is TRBJ2-3; D is possibly TRBD1 (5 bases). This CDR3 is built from 17 residues. The V gene's germline CDR1 is LNHDA and CDR2 SQIVND (reference sequence). Trimming took 3 bases from V and 8 from J, leaving 24 bases between them. The CDR3 loop reads CASSIRFSQDDFGTQYF. In DNA, the CDR3 is TGTGCCAGTAGTATCAGGTTCTCACAGGACGACTTCGGTACGCAGTATTTT.

The rearrangement links TRBV5-4 to TRBJ2-7, with 11 bases identical to TRBD2. The V gene end was trimmed by 4 bases and the J gene end by 1 base; junction bases not matched to a gene: 19. CDR3 length: 20 residues. Germline V lookup: CDR1 SGHNT, CDR2 YYREEE (reference sequence). The CDR3 DNA follows: TGTGCCAGCAGCCCGGCTCGCAGGGGAGAAGGACTAGCGGGTTCCTACGAGCAGTACTTC. Residues: CASSPARRGEGLAGSYEQYF.

This clone has only a few counts. The chain uses TRBV30 and TRBJ1-2; TRBD1 matches at 10 bases. V shed 1 base and J 6 bases; nucleotides not matched to a gene: 8. The germline V gene encodes CDR1 GTSNPN and CDR2 SVGIG (reference sequence). The CDR3 runs 15 residues. The DNA of the CDR3 is TGTGCCTGGAGTGATCACCCGGGACAGGGGAATGGCTACACCTTC. It yields the protein CAWSDHPGQGNGYTF. The whole variable domain, remainder taken from reference TRBV30 and TRBJ1-2, is SQTIHQWPATLVQPVGSPLSLECTVEGTSNPNLYWYRQAAGRGLQLLFYSVGIGQISSEVPQNLSASRPQDRQFILSSKKLLLSDSGFYLCAWSDHPGQGNGYTFGSGTRLTVV.

The chain employs TRBV5-5 and TRBJ1-4; D is perhaps TRBD1 (5 bases). V lost 1 base, J lost 4 bases, and 11 bases lay in between. This CDR3 is 15 amino acids long. CDR1 SGHKS and CDR2 YYEKEE come from the germline V gene (reference sequence). The CDR3 reads CASSLMGGYNEKLFF. The DNA for the CDR3 is TGTGCCAGCAGCTTGATGGGGGGGTATAATGAAAAACTGTTTTTT.

The chain recombines TRBV7-2 with TRBJ2-4; TRBD2 matches at 12 bases. CDR3 length: 17 residues. CDR1 and CDR2 (germline): SGHTA, FQGNSA. J lost 8 bases, V lost 1 base, and 9 bases had no gene match. The DNA for the CDR3 is TGTGCCAGCAGCTTAGAAGGACTAGCGGGGCCTGGAGACATTCAGTACTTC. Its protein product is CASSLEGLAGPGDIQYF.

The chain combines TRBV9 with TRBJ1-4, with D tentatively TRBD1 (5 bases). The CDR3 loop spans 15 amino acids. Germline V lookup: CDR1 SGDLS, CDR2 YYNGEE. Trimming cost V 0 bases and J 5 bases, with 11 bases left between them. CDR3: CASSVAPTVNEKLFF. Written as DNA, the CDR3 is TGTGCCAGCAGCGTAGCCCCGACAGTGAATGAAAAACTGTTTTTT.

The rearrangement links TRBV18 to TRBJ2-1; 10 nucleotides match TRBD1. With V trimmed by 6 bases and J by 4 bases, 6 bases remained unmatched. This CDR3 has 15 amino acids. CDR1 KGHSH and CDR2 LQKENI come from the germline V gene. Here the CDR3 DNA reads TGTGCCAGCTCCCCCGGGACAGGGGTATACAATGAGCAGTTCTTC. The encoded protein is CASSPGTGVYNEQFF.

The rearrangement uses TRBV28 and TRBJ1-6; 8 bases fit TRBD1. Germline V gene sequence: CDR1 MDHEN, CDR2 SYDVKM. The CDR3 covers 16 residues. The ends lost 6 bases at V and 7 bases at J; junction bases unmatched: 11. This CDR3 is CASRPNGQGRNSPLHF. CDR3 bases: TGTGCCAGCAGGCCTAATGGACAGGGTAGGAATTCACCCCTCCACTTT.

This clone was observed a single time. In DNA, the CDR3 is TGTGCCAGCAGGAGGCGGGACAGGGGTGGCGAGCAGTACTTC. Translation: CASRRRDRGGEQYF. The chain is built from TRBV6-5 and TRBJ2-7; 10 positions agree with TRBD1. CDR1 is MNHEY and CDR2 is SVGAGI in the germline V gene. This CDR3 is built from 14 residues. J was trimmed by 6 bases and V by 6 bases; bases with no gene match: 8.

The chain links TRBV30 to TRBJ2-5; TRBD2 agrees at 10 bases. The V gene end was trimmed by 4 bases and the J gene end by 5 bases; junction bases not matched to a gene: 10. The germline V gene has CDR1 GTSNPN and CDR2 SVGIG (reference sequence). The CDR3 runs 15 residues. In DNA form, the CDR3 reads TGTGCCTGGACGTTCAGCGGGAGGGGATGGGAGACCCAGTACTTC. Residues: CAWTFSGRGWETQYF.

The rearrangement joins TRBV28 to TRBJ2-4; 12 nucleotides line up with TRBD2. The V gene's germline CDR1 is MDHEN and CDR2 SYDVKM. The CDR3 totals 15 residues. V trimming: 5 bases; J trimming: 10 bases; junction bases outside the gene matches: 9. CDR3 region: CASSRLTSGSSIQYF. For the CDR3, the DNA is TGTGCCAGCAGTCGGCTGACTAGCGGGAGTTCTATTCAGTACTTC.

This clone was seen just once. The chain employs TRBV7-3 and TRBJ2-1, with D perhaps TRBD1 (6 bases). CDR1 SGHTA and CDR2 FQGTGA come from the germline V gene. Trimming shortened V by 4 bases and J by 4 bases, and 8 bases separated the two germline ends. The CDR3 has 13 residues. DNA of the CDR3: TGTGCCAGCAGCTGGGACATGTACAATGAGCAGTTCTTC. Translation gives CASSWDMYNEQFF.

This clone was recorded a few times. The chain has TRBV6-5 and TRBJ2-7; TRBD2 is a possible D gene (5 bases). The CDR3 sequence is 13 residues long. The V gene lost 2 bases and the J gene lost 4 bases, with 9 bases spanning the gap. Germline V gene data show CDR1 as MNHEY and CDR2 as SVGAGI. In DNA form, the CDR3 reads TGTGCCAGCAGTTACGAGGGTAATTACGAGCAGTACTTC. Translated, it gives CASSYEGNYEQYF.

The V call is TRBV9, the J call TRBJ2-3, with 8 bases that match TRBD2. Germline-derived CDR1 and CDR2 are SGDLS and YYNGEE. The CDR3 loop spans 16 amino acids. V shed 0 bases and J 5 bases; nucleotides not matched to a gene: 8. Here the CDR3 reads CASSVGERGSGDTQYF. CDR3 nucleotides: TGTGCCAGCAGCGTAGGCGAGCGGGGGTCGGGAGATACGCAGTATTTT.

About this clone itself: Compared with germline, one end of the junction differs, possibly owing to a read error. V gene TRBV4-1 combines with J gene TRBJ2-1, with 11 positions matching TRBD2. CDR1 and CDR2 (germline): MGHRA, YSYEKL. The CDR3 contains 15 residues. CDR3 in DNA: TGCGTCAGCAGCCTACTAGCGGGGGTTTACAATGAGCAGTTCTTC. This sequence encodes CVSSLLAGVYNEQFF.

V gene TRBV28 combines with J gene TRBJ2-5; 12 bases are a match to TRBD2. The CDR3 loop spans 16 amino acids. V lost 6 bases, J lost 4 bases, and 9 bases stayed unmatched. Germline CDR1 MDHEN, CDR2 SYDVKM. In DNA form, the CDR3 reads TGTGCCAGCAGCGAACTAGCGGGGGGCCGGGGAGAGACCCAGTACTTC. As protein: CASSELAGGRGETQYF.

J is TRBJ1-4 and V is TRBV5-5; possibly TRBD1 for D (6 bases). Germline CDR1 reads SGHKS; CDR2 reads YYEKEE (reference sequence). V was trimmed by 6 bases and J by 0 bases, leaving 12 bases between them. The CDR3 sequence is 15 residues long. The DNA for the CDR3 is TGTGCCAGCATCCTGACAGGCGCAACTAATGAAAAACTGTTTTTT. It yields the protein CASILTGATNEKLFF.